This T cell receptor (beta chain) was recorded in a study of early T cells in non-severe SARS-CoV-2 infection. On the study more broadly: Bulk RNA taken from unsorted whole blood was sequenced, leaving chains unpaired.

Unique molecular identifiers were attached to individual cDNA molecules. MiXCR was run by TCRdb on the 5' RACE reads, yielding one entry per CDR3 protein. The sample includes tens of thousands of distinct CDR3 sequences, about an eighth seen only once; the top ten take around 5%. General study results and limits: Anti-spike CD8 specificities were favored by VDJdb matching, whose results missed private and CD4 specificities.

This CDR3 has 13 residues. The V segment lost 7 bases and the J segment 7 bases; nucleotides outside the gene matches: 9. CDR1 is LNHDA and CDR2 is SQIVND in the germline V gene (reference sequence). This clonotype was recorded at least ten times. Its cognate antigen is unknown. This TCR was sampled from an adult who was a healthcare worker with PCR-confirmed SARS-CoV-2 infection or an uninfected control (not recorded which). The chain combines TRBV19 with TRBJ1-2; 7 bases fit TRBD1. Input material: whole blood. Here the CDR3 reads CASITRGGRGYTF. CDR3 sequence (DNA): TGTGCCAGTATCACGCGAGGGGGCCGTGGCTACACCTTC.